Shown below are 14 T cell receptor beta chains from a single sample sequenced in a study of T cell changes during pregnancy in multiple sclerosis. Generated by immunoSEQ multiplex PCR, the TCRdb table keeps only in-frame clones and is missing some. The sample records about 59,000 clones, roughly 87% being singletons. The sequenced sample was peripheral blood, obtained in the third trimester of pregnancy. The source is a female donor in good health, enrolled as a control in a pregnancy study.

The V call is TRBV5-1, the J call TRBJ2-5; 8 nucleotides line up with TRBD2. Unmatched junction bases numbered 3, after V lost 1 base and J lost 4 bases. Germline-derived CDR1 and CDR2 are SGHRS and YFSETQ. The CDR3 is made up of 14 amino acids. CDR3 protein: CASSLNAGGETQYF. DNA for the CDR3: TGCGCCAGCAGCTTGAACGCGGGAGGAGAGACCCAGTACTTC.

The V gene is TRBV5-5, the J gene TRBJ2-2; 9 bases map to TRBD1. CDR3 length: 20 amino acids. The germline V gene has CDR1 SGHKS and CDR2 YYEKEE (reference sequence). J lost 7 bases, V lost 2 bases, and 21 bases had no gene match. CDR3 sequence (DNA): TGTGCCAGCAGCTTCTCCGGGACAGGGTCGGGGGAGGGCCGGGTCGGGGAGCTGTTTTTT. It specifies CASSFSGTGSGEGRVGELFF. Complete variable domain (other parts from reference TRBV5-5 and TRBJ2-2): DAGVTQSPTHLIKTRGQQVTLRCSPISGHKSVSWYQQVLGQGPQFIFQYYEKEERGRGNFPDRFSARQFPNYSSELNVNALLLGDSALYLCASSFSGTGSGEGRVGELFFGEGSRLTVL.

The chain combines TRBV6-1 with TRBJ2-7, with 8 bases matching TRBD2. CDR3 length equals 13 residues. V lost 8 bases and J lost 5; bases outside the gene matches: 8. Germline-derived CDR1 and CDR2 are MNHNS and SASEGT. The CDR3 nucleotides are TGTGCCAGCCGGGGGGGAAGCCTAAACGAGCAGTACTTC. This encodes CASRGGSLNEQYF.

This chain links TRBV7-8 with TRBJ1-2; no clear D. The CDR3 length is 14 residues. Trimming removed 1 base from V and 0 bases from J, with 6 bases in between. Germline V gives CDR1 SGHVS, CDR2 FQNEAQ. The DNA for the CDR3 is TGTGCCAGCAGCTTAGGCCGAGCTAACTATGGCTACACCTTC. It codes for CASSLGRANYGYTF.

The table lists this clone with a few counts. The rearrangement links TRBV7-8 to TRBJ1-2; 7 bases match TRBD1. The V segment lost 0 bases and the J segment 4 bases; nucleotides outside the gene matches: 2. CDR1 is SGHVS, CDR2 FQNEAQ, per germline. This CDR3 region has 14 residues. CDR3: CASSLAWDSYGYTF. CDR3 coding DNA: TGTGCCAGCAGCTTAGCTTGGGACAGCTATGGCTACACCTTC.

The chain has TRBV14 and TRBJ2-5; D unclear. Germline V gene sequence: CDR1 SGHDN, CDR2 FVKESK. The CDR3 loop spans 13 amino acids. V lost 0 bases and J 6 bases, leaving 8 bases between the germline ends. The CDR3: CASSQESGQTQYF. The DNA for the CDR3 is TGTGCCAGCAGCCAAGAATCGGGTCAGACCCAGTACTTC.

The chain is built from TRBV11-3 and TRBJ2-1, with TRBD1 identical over 8 bases. This CDR3 comprises 15 residues. From germline, CDR1 is SGHNT and CDR2 YENEEA. Trimming took 1 base from V and 3 from J; bases not matched to a gene: 2. The CDR3 DNA sequence: TGTGCCAGCAGCTTAGTACAGGGGGGCTACAATGAGCAGTTCTTC. This encodes CASSLVQGGYNEQFF. The complete variable domain, with remaining parts taken from reference TRBV11-3 and TRBJ2-1, reads EAGVVQSPRYKIIEKKQPVAFWCNPISGHNTLYWYLQNLGQGPELLIRYENEEAVDDSQLPKDRFSAERLKGVDSTLKIQPAELGDSAVYLCASSLVQGGYNEQFFGPGTRLTVL.

This chain connects TRBV7-9 to TRBJ2-2; unclear D gene. This CDR3 region has 13 residues. Trimming shortened V by 5 bases and J by 2 bases, and 6 bases separated the two germline ends. The germline V gene has CDR1 SEHNR and CDR2 FQNEAQ (reference sequence). The CDR3 DNA reads as TGTGCCAGCAGCCCAACTAACACCGGGGAGCTGTTTTTT. Its protein product is CASSPTNTGELFF.

The CDR3 is CASSKGLAGWGNEQFF. The CDR3, as DNA: TGTGCCAGCAGTAAGGGACTAGCGGGTTGGGGGAATGAGCAGTTCTTC. This chain connects TRBV27 to TRBJ2-1; 12 bases are a match to TRBD2. CDR3 size: 16 residues. Germline V gene sequence: CDR1 MNHEY, CDR2 SMNVEV (reference sequence). The V and J ends lost 5 bases and 7 bases, in that order; junction bases with no gene match: 9.

V and J are TRBV10-2 and TRBJ2-7; no firm D call. The CDR3 extends over 14 amino acids. Trimming took off 7 bases at V and 2 bases at J, with 15 bases between the two ends. Germline CDR1 and CDR2: WSHSY and SAAADI. CDR3 loop: CASNSTGSPYEQYF. The CDR3 DNA reads TGCGCCAGCAATTCCACCGGGTCGCCCTACGAGCAGTACTTC.

The rearrangement joins TRBV18 to TRBJ2-2; 7 bases agree with TRBD1. The CDR3 runs to 15 residues. The J segment lost 1 base and the V segment lost 3 bases, leaving 2 bases of the junction unmatched. Germline values: CDR1 KGHSH, CDR2 LQKENI. The DNA for the CDR3 is TGTGCCAGCTCACCCCGACAGGGGAACACCGGGGAGCTGTTTTTT. Translation: CASSPRQGNTGELFF.

The chain carries TRBV29-1 and TRBJ2-7, with D possibly TRBD1 on 5 matching bases. The CDR3 loop spans 11 amino acids. Per germline, CDR1 SQVTM and CDR2 ANQGSEA. The V gene lost 4 bases and the J gene lost 4 bases, with 8 bases spanning the gap. CDR3 sequence: CSVGGAYEQYF. As DNA, the CDR3 is TGCAGCGTTGGGGGCGCTTACGAGCAGTACTTC.

The chain links TRBV7-2 to TRBJ1-1, with D hard to call. The CDR3 is made up of 14 amino acids. From germline, CDR1 is SGHTA and CDR2 FQGNSA. Trimming removed 5 bases from V and 1 base from J, with 11 bases in between. CDR3 sequence (DNA): TGTGCCAGCAGCAAATTGCCTACGAACACTGAAGCTTTCTTT. Its protein is CASSKLPTNTEAFF.

The chain is built from TRBV5-1 and TRBJ1-2, with 7 nucleotides matching TRBD1. The CDR3 loop spans 16 amino acids. V dropped 0 bases and J dropped 0; count of bases not matched to a gene: 5. Germline V gene data show CDR1 as SGHRS and CDR2 as YFSETQ. In DNA form, the CDR3 reads TGCGCCAGCAGCTTGGGATCGGACAGGCCTAACTATGGCTACACCTTC. Amino acid sequence: CASSLGSDRPNYGYTF.